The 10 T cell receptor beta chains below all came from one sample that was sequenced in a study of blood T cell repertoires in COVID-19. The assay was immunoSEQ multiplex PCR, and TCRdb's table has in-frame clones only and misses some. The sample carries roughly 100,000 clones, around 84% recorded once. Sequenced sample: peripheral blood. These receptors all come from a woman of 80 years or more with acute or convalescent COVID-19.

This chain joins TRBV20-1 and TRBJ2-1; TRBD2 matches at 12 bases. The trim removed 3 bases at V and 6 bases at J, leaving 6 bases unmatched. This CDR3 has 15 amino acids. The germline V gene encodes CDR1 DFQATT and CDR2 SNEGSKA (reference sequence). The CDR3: CSASPSGRALNEQFF. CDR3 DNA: TGCAGTGCTAGTCCTAGCGGGAGGGCCCTCAATGAGCAGTTCTTC.

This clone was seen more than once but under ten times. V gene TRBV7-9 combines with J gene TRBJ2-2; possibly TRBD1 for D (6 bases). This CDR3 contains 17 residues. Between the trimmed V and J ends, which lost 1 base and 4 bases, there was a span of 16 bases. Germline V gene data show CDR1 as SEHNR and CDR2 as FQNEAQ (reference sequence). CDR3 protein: CASSLGVEGVFTGELFF. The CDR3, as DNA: TGTGCCAGCAGCTTAGGAGTAGAGGGGGTCTTCACCGGGGAGCTGTTTTTT.

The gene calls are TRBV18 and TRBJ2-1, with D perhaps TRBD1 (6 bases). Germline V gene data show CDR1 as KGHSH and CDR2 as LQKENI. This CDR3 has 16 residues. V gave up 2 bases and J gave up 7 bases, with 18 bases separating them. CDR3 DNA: TGTGCCAGCTCACCAGTTTCCCGGACAGTTTTGAATGAGCAGTTCTTC. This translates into CASSPVSRTVLNEQFF.

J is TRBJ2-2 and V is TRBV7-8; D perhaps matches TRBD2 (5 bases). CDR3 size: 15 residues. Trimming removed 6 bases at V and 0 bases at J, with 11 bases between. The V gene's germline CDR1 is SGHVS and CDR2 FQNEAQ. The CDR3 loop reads CASRVEAANTGELFF. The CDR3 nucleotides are TGTGCCAGCAGGGTGGAAGCGGCGAACACCGGGGAGCTGTTTTTT.

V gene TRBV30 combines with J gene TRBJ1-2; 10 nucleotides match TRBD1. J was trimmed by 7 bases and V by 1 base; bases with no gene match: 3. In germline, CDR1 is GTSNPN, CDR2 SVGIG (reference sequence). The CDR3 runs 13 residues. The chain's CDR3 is CAWSGGQGFGYTF. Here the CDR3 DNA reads TGTGCCTGGAGTGGGGGACAGGGGTTTGGCTACACCTTC.

DNA for the CDR3: TGTGCCAGTAGGTCCCCTAGTGTGGATACGCAGTATTTT. Amino acid sequence: CASRSPSVDTQYF. This chain uses TRBV19 with TRBJ2-3, with D uncertain. Trimming took 6 bases from V and 6 from J, leaving 13 bases between them. The CDR3 covers 13 residues. In germline, CDR1 is LNHDA, CDR2 SQIVND (reference sequence).

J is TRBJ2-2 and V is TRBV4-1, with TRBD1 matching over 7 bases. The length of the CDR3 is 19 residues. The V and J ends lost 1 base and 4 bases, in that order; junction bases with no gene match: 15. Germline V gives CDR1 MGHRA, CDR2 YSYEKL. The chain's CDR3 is CASSQVPGQIVSPTGELFF. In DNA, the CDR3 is TGCGCCAGCAGCCAAGTACCGGGACAGATCGTGTCGCCCACCGGGGAGCTGTTTTTT.

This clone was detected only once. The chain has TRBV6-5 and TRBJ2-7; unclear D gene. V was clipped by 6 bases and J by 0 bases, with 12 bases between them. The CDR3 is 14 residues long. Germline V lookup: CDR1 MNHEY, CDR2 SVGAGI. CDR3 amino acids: CASRASLASYEQYV. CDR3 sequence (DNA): TGTGCCAGCAGAGCATCCCTTGCCTCCTACGAGCAGTACGTC.

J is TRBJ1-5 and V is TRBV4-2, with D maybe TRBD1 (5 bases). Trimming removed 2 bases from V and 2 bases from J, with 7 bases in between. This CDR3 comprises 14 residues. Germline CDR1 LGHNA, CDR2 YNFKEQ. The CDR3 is CASSQIGGNQPQHF. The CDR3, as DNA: TGTGCCAGCAGCCAAATAGGGGGCAATCAGCCCCAGCATTTT.

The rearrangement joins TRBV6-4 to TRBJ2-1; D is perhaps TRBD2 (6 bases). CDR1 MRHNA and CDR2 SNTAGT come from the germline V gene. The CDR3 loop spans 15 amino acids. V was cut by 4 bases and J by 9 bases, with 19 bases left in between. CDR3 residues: CASSVLWAGSSEQFF. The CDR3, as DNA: TGTGCCAGCAGTGTCCTGTGGGCGGGAAGTAGTGAGCAGTTCTTC.